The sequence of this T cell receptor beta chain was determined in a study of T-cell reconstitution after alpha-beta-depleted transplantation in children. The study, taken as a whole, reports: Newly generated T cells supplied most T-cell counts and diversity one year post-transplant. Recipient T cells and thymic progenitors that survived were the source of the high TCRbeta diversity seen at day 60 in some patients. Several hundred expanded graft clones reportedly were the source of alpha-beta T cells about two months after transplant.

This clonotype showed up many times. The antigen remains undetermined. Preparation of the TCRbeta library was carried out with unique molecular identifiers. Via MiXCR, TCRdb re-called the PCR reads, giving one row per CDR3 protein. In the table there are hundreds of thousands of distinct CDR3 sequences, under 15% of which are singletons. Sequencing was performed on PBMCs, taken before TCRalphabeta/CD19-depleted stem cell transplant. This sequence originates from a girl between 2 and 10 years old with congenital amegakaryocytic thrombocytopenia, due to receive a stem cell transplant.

The CDR3: CASSVQGGRTEAFF. CDR3 nucleotide sequence: TGTGCCAGCAGCGTACAGGGGGGAAGAACTGAAGCTTTCTTT. This sequence joins TRBV6-1 and TRBJ1-1; TRBD1 aligns across 8 bases. The CDR3 runs to 14 residues. V shed 6 bases, J shed 5 bases, and the junction held 8 bases outside the gene matches. The V gene's germline CDR1 is MNHNS and CDR2 SASEGT.